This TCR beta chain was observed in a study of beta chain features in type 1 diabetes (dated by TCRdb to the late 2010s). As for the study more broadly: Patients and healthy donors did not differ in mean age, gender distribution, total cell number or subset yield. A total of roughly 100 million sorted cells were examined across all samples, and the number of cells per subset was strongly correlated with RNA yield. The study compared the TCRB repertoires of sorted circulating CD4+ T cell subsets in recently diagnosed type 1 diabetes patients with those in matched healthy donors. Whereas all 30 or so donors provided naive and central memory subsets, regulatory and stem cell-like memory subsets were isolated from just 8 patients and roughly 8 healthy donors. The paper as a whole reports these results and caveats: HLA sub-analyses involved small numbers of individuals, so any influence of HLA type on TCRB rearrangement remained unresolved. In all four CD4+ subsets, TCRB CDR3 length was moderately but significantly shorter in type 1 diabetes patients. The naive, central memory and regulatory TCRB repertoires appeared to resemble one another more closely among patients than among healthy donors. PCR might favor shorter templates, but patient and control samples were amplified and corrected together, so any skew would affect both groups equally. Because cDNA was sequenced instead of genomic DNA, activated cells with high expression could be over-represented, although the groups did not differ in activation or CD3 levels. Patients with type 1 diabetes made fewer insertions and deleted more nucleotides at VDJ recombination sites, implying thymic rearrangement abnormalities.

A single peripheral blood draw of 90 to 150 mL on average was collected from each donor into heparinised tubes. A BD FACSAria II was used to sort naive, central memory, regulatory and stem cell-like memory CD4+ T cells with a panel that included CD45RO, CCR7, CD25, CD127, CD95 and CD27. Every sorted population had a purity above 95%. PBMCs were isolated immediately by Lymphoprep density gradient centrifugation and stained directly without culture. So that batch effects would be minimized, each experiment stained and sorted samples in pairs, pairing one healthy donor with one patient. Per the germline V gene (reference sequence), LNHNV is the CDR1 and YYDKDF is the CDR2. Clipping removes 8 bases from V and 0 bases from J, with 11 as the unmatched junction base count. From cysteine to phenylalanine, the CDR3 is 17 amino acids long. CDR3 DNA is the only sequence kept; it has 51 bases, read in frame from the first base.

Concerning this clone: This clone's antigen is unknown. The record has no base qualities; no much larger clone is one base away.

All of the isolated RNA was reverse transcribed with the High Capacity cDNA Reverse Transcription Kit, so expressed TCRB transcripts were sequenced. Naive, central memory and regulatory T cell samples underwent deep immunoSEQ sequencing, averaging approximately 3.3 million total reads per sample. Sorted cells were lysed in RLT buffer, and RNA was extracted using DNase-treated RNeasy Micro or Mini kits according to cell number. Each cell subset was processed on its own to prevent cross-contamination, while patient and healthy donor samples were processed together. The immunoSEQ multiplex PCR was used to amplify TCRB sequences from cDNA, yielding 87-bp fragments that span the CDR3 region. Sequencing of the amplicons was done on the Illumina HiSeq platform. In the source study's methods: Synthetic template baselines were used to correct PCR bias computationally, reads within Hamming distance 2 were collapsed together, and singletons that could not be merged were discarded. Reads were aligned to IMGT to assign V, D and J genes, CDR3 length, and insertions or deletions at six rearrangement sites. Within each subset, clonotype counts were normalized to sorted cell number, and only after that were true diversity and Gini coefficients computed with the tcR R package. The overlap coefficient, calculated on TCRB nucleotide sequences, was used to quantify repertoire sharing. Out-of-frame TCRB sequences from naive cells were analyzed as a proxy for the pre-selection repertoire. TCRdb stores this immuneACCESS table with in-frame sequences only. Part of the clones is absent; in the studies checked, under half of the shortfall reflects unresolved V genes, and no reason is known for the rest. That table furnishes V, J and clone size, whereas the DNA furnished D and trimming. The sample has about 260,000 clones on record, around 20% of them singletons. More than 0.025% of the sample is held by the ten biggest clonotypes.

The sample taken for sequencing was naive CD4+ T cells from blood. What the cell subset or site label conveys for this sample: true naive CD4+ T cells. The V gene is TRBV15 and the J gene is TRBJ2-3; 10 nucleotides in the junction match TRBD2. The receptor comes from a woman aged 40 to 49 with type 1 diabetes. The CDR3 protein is CATEGTSASPSTDTQYF. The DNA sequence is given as TGTGCCACCGAGGGGACTAGCGCCTCCCCTAGCACAGATACGCAGTATTTT. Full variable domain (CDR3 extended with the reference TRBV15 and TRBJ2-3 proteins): DAMVIQNPRYQVTQFGKPVTLSCSQTLNHNVMYWYQQKSSQAPKLLFHYYDKDFNNEADTPDNFQSRRPNTSFCFLDIRSPGLGDTAMYLCATEGTSASPSTDTQYFGPGTRLTVL.